This TCR beta chain was documented in a study of regulatory T cells in long-lasting Graves disease. The CDR3 sequence is 15 residues long. V shed 6 bases and J shed 3 bases, with 18 bases lying between them. The germline V gene encodes CDR1 MNHEY and CDR2 SMNVEV (reference sequence). The sample's time point: persistent/refractory GD, antithyroid drugs over 5 years with positive TRAb. PBMC RNA served as the TCR library source. Staff drew approximately 10 milliliters of peripheral blood into EDTA tubes. Assembly of TCR beta libraries relied on iRepertoire HTBI primers together with Arm-PCR of CDR3 regions. Each CDR3 protein gets one entry after TCRdb re-called the multiplex PCR reads with MiXCR. The sample comprises 300,000 or so distinct CDR3 sequences, 15% to 20% of which are singletons, and 25% to 30% rests with the top ten. Whole-study findings and limits: Newly diagnosed disease favored TRBV20-1 and TRBJ2-1 over persistent disease.

With regard to this clonotype: Its antigen is not identified.

This TCR was recovered from a female donor with Graves disease. The starting material was peripheral blood mononuclear cells (PBMCs), obtained when the disease was refractory, from a patient treated with antithyroid drugs. The chain couples TRBV27 to TRBJ2-7, with D perhaps matching TRBD1 or TRBD2 (6 bases each). This chain's CDR3 is CASRLGQRASYEQYF. CDR3 in DNA: TGTGCCAGCAGATTAGGACAGCGGGCAAGCTACGAGCAGTACTTC.